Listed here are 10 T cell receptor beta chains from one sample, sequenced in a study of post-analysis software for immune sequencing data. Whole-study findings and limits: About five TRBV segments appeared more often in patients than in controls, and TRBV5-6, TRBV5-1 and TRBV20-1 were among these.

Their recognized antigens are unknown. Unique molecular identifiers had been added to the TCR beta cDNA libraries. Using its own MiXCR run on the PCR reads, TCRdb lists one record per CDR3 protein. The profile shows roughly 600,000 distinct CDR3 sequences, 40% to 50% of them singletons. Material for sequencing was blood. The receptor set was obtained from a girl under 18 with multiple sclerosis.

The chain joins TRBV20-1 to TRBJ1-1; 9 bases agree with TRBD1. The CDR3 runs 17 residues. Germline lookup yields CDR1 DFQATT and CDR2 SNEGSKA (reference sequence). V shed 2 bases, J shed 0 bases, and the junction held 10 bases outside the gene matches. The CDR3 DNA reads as TGCAGTGCTAGATCGGGACAGGGTCTTCCGTTGAACACTGAAGCTTTCTTT. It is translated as CSARSGQGLPLNTEAFF.

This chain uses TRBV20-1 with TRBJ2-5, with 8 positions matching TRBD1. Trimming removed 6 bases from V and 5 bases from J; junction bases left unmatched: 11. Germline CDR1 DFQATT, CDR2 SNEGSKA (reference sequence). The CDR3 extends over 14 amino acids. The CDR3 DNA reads TGCAGTGCCAACCGGGGCAGGGGGCGCGAGACCCAGTACTTC. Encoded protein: CSANRGRGRETQYF.

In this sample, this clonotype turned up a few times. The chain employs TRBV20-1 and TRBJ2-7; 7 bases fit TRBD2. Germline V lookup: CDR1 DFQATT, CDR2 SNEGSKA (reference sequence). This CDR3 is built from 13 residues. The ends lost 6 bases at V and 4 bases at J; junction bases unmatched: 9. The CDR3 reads CSAKPNGGYEQYF. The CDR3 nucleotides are TGCAGTGCAAAACCCAACGGGGGGTACGAGCAGTACTTC.

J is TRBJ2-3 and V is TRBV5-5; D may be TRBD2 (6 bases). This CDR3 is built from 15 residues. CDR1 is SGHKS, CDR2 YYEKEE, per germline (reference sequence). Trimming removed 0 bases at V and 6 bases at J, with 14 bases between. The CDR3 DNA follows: TGTGCCAGCAGCTTGGCCGGAGGGGCGGACGATACGCAGTATTTT. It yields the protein CASSLAGGADDTQYF.

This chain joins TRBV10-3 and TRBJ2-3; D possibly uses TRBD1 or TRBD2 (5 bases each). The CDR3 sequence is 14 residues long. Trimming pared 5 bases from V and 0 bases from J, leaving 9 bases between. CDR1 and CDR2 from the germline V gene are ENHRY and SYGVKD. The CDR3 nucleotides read TGTGCCATCAGTTCCGAGGGGAGCACAGATACGCAGTATTTT. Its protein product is CAISSEGSTDTQYF.

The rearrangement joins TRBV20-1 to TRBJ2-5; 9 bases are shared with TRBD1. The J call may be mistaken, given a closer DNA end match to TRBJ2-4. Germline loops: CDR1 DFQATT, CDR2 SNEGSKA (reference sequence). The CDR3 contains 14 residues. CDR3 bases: TGCAGTGCTGTTTGGGACAGGGCGGAAAACATTCAGTACTTC. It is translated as CSAVWDRAENIQYF.

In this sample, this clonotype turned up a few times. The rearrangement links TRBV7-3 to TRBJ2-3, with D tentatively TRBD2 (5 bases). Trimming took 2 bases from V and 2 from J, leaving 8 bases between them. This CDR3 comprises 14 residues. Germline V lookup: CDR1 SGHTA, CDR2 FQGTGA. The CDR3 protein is CASSLRGPTDTQYF. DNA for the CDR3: TGTGCCAGCAGCTTACGCGGGCCCACAGATACGCAGTATTTT.

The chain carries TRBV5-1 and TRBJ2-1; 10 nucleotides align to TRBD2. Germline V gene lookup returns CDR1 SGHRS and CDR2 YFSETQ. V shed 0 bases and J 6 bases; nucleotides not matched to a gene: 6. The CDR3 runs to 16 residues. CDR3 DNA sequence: TGCGCCAGCAGCTTGGATCGGGGACTAGCGCGCAATGAGCAGTTCTTC. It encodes CASSLDRGLARNEQFF.

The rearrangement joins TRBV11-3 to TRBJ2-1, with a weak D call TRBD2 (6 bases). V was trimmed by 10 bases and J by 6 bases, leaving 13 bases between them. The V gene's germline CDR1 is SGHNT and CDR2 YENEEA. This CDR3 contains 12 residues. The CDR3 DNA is TGTGCCATACTGATGGAGGGCAATGAGCAGTTCTTC. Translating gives CAILMEGNEQFF.

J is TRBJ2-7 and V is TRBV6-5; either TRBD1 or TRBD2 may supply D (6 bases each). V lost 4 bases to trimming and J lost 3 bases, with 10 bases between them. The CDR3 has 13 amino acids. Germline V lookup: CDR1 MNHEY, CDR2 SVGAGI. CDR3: CASSSRGVYEQYF. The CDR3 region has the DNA TGTGCCAGCAGTTCAAGGGGGGTCTACGAGCAGTACTTC.